This TCR beta chain was observed in a study of blood T cell repertoires in COVID-19 (dated by TCRdb to 2019 to 2021). As for the study more broadly: Samples from collaborators originated in the United States, Italy and Spain and spanned both the acute and convalescent phases of COVID-19. The samples were drawn from the first 160 participants of the ongoing ImmuneRACE study and from roughly 1,300 subjects provided by 6 global collaborators. The prospective study material was composed of cDNA or gDNA derived from T cells, B-cell-depleted T cells, or PBMCs. Nearly every sample came with metadata listing a de-identified subject ID, COVID-19 status, age in years and sex. The repertoires were made available in a free public database intended to serve as a resource for research on the immune response to SARS-CoV-2. Where available, HLA class I and class II types were obtained from metadata supplied by the sample provider rather than from assay-based typing. The dataset comprised deeply sampled blood TCRbeta repertoires from subjects exposed to, actively infected with, or recovered from COVID-19. What the study reported, not specific to this receptor: How much clinical and demographic metadata was included differed by source and by participant, and the metadata was provided uncurated.

CDR1 and CDR2, per the germline V gene, are ENHRY and SYGVKD. Counted from cysteine to phenylalanine, this CDR3 has 13 amino acids. The sequence is cut down to CDR3 DNA, 39 bases in frame from base 1. V lost 10 bases and J lost 8 bases, and the count of bases not matched to a germline gene is 9. Each collaborating institution followed its own protocols to collect whole blood in K2EDTA tubes. For TCRbeta analysis, collaborators shipped samples in one of three forms: frozen whole blood, isolated PBMCs, or DNA extracted from either of those sample types. As regards this clone: The antigen this receptor binds is unknown. No much larger clonotype is one base removed from it; base qualities were not supplied.

TCRbeta CDR3 regions were amplified from genomic DNA using the immunoSEQ Assay, a bias-controlled multiplex PCR. Per the original workflow: Within the assay, amplification of reference gene primers was used to estimate how many nucleated cells each sample contained. Sequence reads were collapsed and filtered to measure the absolute abundance of every unique TCRbeta CDR3 rearrangement. For each sample, productive Simpson clonality was calculated as the square root of Simpson's diversity index over productive rearrangements. Here the immuneACCESS table is served through TCRdb, limited to in-frame sequences with V and J called. Missing clones are a known gap in these copies; in checked studies unresolved V genes cover under half, and the rest lacks a known reason. The V and J calls and clone size come from that table; D and trimming were worked out from the DNA. The sample table shows about 140,000 clones, and 87% are seen once. The ten largest make up approximately 4.2% of the sample.

The chain joins TRBV10-3 to TRBJ2-1; TRBD2 fits 9 bases in the junction. The sample consisted of peripheral blood. This sequence originates from a woman aged 40 to 50 with acute or convalescent COVID-19. CDR3 loop: CATSSGTGYEQFF. The bases are TGTGCCACCTCTAGCGGGACTGGATATGAGCAGTTCTTC.